This T cell receptor beta chain was retrieved from a study of OX40 agonist ivuxolimab in advanced cancers. Study details: Every 2 weeks, patients got intravenous ivuxolimab at one of six dose levels (0.01-10 mg/kg). Mean age approximately 59 years, range about 23 to 80; about 85% male.

Regarding the study as a whole: At 0.1 to 3.0 mg/kg and by week 6, clonal expansion occurred in CD4+ and CD8+ blood T cells.

TCRdb's table, derived via immunoSEQ multiplex PCR, lists solely in-frame clones and lacks some. The table lists about 94,000 clones, approximately 93% of them singletons. As for this clone: Its antigen is undetermined.

The CDR3 totals 12 residues. Trimming stripped 11 bases from V and 7 bases from J, with 17 bases between. CDR1 is MNHNS, CDR2 SASEGT, per germline. This clonotype was sampled from an adult with an advanced solid tumor such as melanoma, head and neck, liver or kidney cancer. The material sequenced was CD4+ or CD8+ T cells sorted from blood, taken in a trial of the OX40 agonist ivuxolimab. V usage is TRBV6-1 and J usage is TRBJ1-2, with D maybe TRBD1 (5 bases). The CDR3 loop is CAVQWRGGGYTF. CDR3 sequence (DNA): TGTGCCGTCCAATGGCGGGGCGGTGGCTACACCTTC.